Listed below are T cell receptor beta chains from one sample, sequenced in a study of blood T cell repertoires in COVID-19. TCRdb keeps only in-frame clones here, not all; method: immunoSEQ multiplex PCR. The sample consists of some 130,000 clones, over 60% of them appearing once. The source material was peripheral blood. The source of these receptors is an older man with acute or convalescent COVID-19. CDR3s include the opening cysteine and the closing phenylalanine or tryptophan. The D gene is left open where the match is weak. Not all rows give a size; the values are once, few, many and, for expanded clones, a class.

D gene: .
clone size: .
V gene: TRBV5-5
J gene: TRBJ1-1
CDR3 protein: CASSFTQANTEAFF
CDR3 DNA: TGTGCCAGCAGCTTCACACAGGCGAACACTGAAGCTTTCTTT

D gene: TRBD1
clone size: .
V gene: TRBV4-2
J gene: TRBJ1-3
CDR3 protein: CASSQEGQGLSGNTIYF
CDR3 DNA: TGTGCCAGCAGCCAAGAAGGACAGGGGCTGTCTGGAAACACCATATATTTT

D gene: TRBD1
clone size: .
V gene: TRBV30
J gene: TRBJ2-7
CDR3 protein: CAWSAGTGIDEQYF
CDR3 DNA: TGTGCCTGGTCCGCTGGGACAGGTATCGACGAGCAGTACTTC

D gene: .
clone size: .
V gene: TRBV6-5
J gene: TRBJ2-2
CDR3 protein: CASSKMGGNTGELFF
CDR3 DNA: TGTGCCAGCAGTAAGATGGGAGGGAACACCGGGGAGCTGTTTTTT

D gene: .
clone size: .
V gene: TRBV10-3
J gene: TRBJ1-1
CDR3 protein: CAIKSSSNTEAFF
CDR3 DNA: TGTGCCATCAAGAGTTCGTCGAACACTGAAGCTTTCTTT

D gene: TRBD1
clone size: once
V gene: TRBV15
J gene: TRBJ1-2
CDR3 protein: CATSGGQGYGYTF
CDR3 DNA: TGTGCCACCAGCGGAGGACAGGGGTATGGCTACACCTTC

D gene: .
clone size: .
V gene: TRBV7-2
J gene: TRBJ1-1
CDR3 protein: CASSPRGIEAFF
CDR3 DNA: TGTGCCAGCAGCCCGAGGGGGATTGAAGCTTTCTTT

D gene: .
clone size: .
V gene: TRBV27
J gene: TRBJ1-2
CDR3 protein: CASRRNSIGRANYGYTF
CDR3 DNA: TGTGCCAGCAGAAGAAACTCTATAGGGAGAGCTAACTATGGCTACACCTTC

D gene: .
clone size: .
V gene: TRBV19
J gene: TRBJ1-1
CDR3 protein: CASSIRQTGLEAFF
CDR3 DNA: TGTGCCAGTAGTATACGGCAGACCGGACTTGAAGCTTTCTTT

D gene: TRBD1
clone size: .
V gene: TRBV4-1
J gene: TRBJ1-6
CDR3 protein: CASSQFNRGPTYNSPLHF
CDR3 DNA: TGCGCCAGCAGCCAATTCAACAGGGGGCCGACCTATAATTCACCCCTCCACTTT